This entry lists 22 T cell receptor beta chains sequenced from one sample in a study of blood T cell repertoires in COVID-19. This table comes from immunoSEQ multiplex PCR, and its TCRdb copy is limited to in-frame clones, with some not included. The sample has some 70,000 clones; roughly 84% are singletons. Material: peripheral blood. These receptors were obtained from a man aged 50-59 years with active COVID-19.

The rearrangement uses TRBV7-2 and TRBJ1-5; D may be TRBD1 (6 bases). The CDR3 covers 13 residues. CDR1 is SGHTA, CDR2 FQGNSA, per germline. Trimming removed 2 bases at V and 7 bases at J, with 9 bases between. The CDR3 coding sequence is TGTGCCAGCAGCTTAAATAGGGGGCAGCCCCAGCATTTT. Translation: CASSLNRGQPQHF.

This sequence joins TRBV4-2 and TRBJ2-7; 8 bases match TRBD1. Unmatched junction bases numbered 17, after V lost 1 base and J lost 12 bases. Germline CDR1 and CDR2: LGHNA and YNFKEQ. The CDR3 has 16 residues. CDR3 DNA: TGTGCCAGCAGCCAAGTTTTAGGGACAGGATTACTCTCGCGGTACTTC. It encodes CASSQVLGTGLLSRYF.

The chain uses TRBV4-1 and TRBJ2-7; D may be TRBD1 (6 bases). CDR1 and CDR2 (germline): MGHRA, YSYEKL. The CDR3 consists of 15 residues. The ends were cut back, 3 bases at V and 5 bases at J, with 17 bases in the middle. CDR3 sequence (DNA): TGCGCCAGCAGCCATCCCGGGACACCCTTTGACGAGCAGTACTTC. Protein: CASSHPGTPFDEQYF.

The chain uses TRBV3-1 (or the pseudogene TRBV3-2) and TRBJ1-6; 8 positions match TRBD1. The V and J ends lost 5 bases and 10 bases, in that order; junction bases with no gene match: 4. Germline V gene sequence: CDR1 LGHDT, CDR2 YNNKEL (reference sequence). This CDR3 comprises 13 residues. CDR3 region: CASSGTGGSPLHF. DNA of the CDR3: TGTGCCAGCAGCGGGACAGGAGGATCACCCCTCCACTTT.

The V call is TRBV18, the J call TRBJ1-5; 10 nucleotides match TRBD1. CDR3 length: 17 residues. CDR1 KGHSH and CDR2 LQKENI come from the germline V gene. V lost 6 bases and J lost 8; bases outside the gene matches: 16. The DNA for the CDR3 is TGTGCCAGCTCGGCAGGACAGGGGGAGTTACGATCAGAGCCCCAGCATTTT. Its protein is CASSAGQGELRSEPQHF. Full variable domain (remainder filled in from reference TRBV18 and TRBJ1-5): NAGVMQNPRHLVRRRGQEARLRCSPMKGHSHVYWYRQLPEEGLKFMVYLQKENIIDESGMPKERFSAEFPKEGPSILRIQQVVRGDSAAYFCASSAGQGELRSEPQHFGDGTRLSIL.

The V call is TRBV3-1 (or the pseudogene TRBV3-2), the J call TRBJ2-5, with D uncertain. V lost 1 base to trimming and J lost 1 base, with 7 bases between them. CDR3 length equals 14 residues. Germline lookup yields CDR1 LGHDT and CDR2 YNNKEL (reference sequence). As DNA, the CDR3 is TGTGCCAGCAGCCAAGGAGCGTCCCAAGAGACCCAGTACTTC. It translates to CASSQGASQETQYF.

The chain recombines TRBV5-1 with TRBJ1-2; maybe TRBD1 (6 bases). Between the trimmed V and J ends, which lost 4 bases and 2 bases, there was a span of 12 bases. CDR3 length equals 14 residues. Germline CDR1 is SGHRS and CDR2 is YFSETQ. The CDR3: CASSLRDTNYGYTF. DNA of the CDR3: TGCGCCAGCAGCCTGAGGGACACCAACTATGGCTACACCTTC.

This chain joins TRBV11-2 and TRBJ2-5; 9 bases are a match to TRBD1. Germline CDR1 reads SGHAT; CDR2 reads FQNNGV. CDR3 length: 14 amino acids. Trimming at V came to 4 bases and at J to 5 bases, leaving 5 bases not matched to a gene. The CDR3 coding sequence is TGTGCCAGCAGCTCGCCGGGACAGGGCGAGACCCAGTACTTC. This gives the protein CASSSPGQGETQYF. Filled out from reference TRBV11-2 and TRBJ2-5, the complete variable domain reads EAGVAQSPRYKIIEKRQSVAFWCNPISGHATLYWYQQILGQGPKLLIQFQNNGVVDDSQLPKDRFSAERLKGVDSTLKIQPAKLEDSAVYLCASSSPGQGETQYFGPGTRLLVL.

DNA of the CDR3: TGCGCCAGCAGGACCAGGGATCGGAACACTGAAGCTTTCTTT. Protein: CASRTRDRNTEAFF. This rearrangement joins TRBV5-1 to TRBJ1-1; D might be TRBD1 (5 bases). The germline V gene encodes CDR1 SGHRS and CDR2 YFSETQ. Trimming removed 5 bases from V and 1 base from J, with 12 bases in between. This CDR3 has 14 residues.

This clone was observed once. V gene TRBV19 combines with J gene TRBJ2-6, with D tentatively TRBD1 (5 bases). Per germline, CDR1 LNHDA and CDR2 SQIVND (reference sequence). The CDR3 has 14 residues. V lost 5 bases and J 2 bases, leaving 7 bases between the germline ends. The CDR3 DNA reads TGTGCCAGTAGTGCAGGGACTGGGGCCAACGTCCTGACTTTC. It is translated as CASSAGTGANVLTF.

V gene TRBV7-2 combines with J gene TRBJ1-3; D is ambiguous. V lost 3 bases and J 4 bases, leaving 10 bases between the germline ends. Germline-derived CDR1 and CDR2 are SGHTA and FQGNSA. CDR3 length equals 14 residues. CDR3 protein: CASSLRYSGNTIYF. The CDR3 bases are TGTGCCAGCAGCTTGCGGTATTCCGGAAACACCATATATTTT.

This clone was counted a single time. The rearrangement uses TRBV2 and TRBJ1-1, with a tentative D call TRBD1 (5 bases). CDR3 length: 13 residues. The ends were cut back, 10 bases at V and 2 bases at J, with 14 bases in the middle. CDR1 and CDR2 (germline): SNHLY, FYNNEI. In DNA, the CDR3 is TGTGCCACCACACAGGAGGGTAACACTGAAGCTTTCTTT. Protein sequence: CATTQEGNTEAFF.

This chain uses TRBV18 with TRBJ2-2; D is unclear. The V end was cut by 4 bases, the J end by 3 bases, with 12 bases between. The CDR3 runs to 15 residues. The germline V gene has CDR1 KGHSH and CDR2 LQKENI. CDR3 amino acids: CASSLLSRDTGELFF. Here the CDR3 DNA reads TGTGCCAGCTCACTCCTTTCCCGGGACACCGGGGAGCTGTTTTTT.

The chain has TRBV6-6 and TRBJ1-1; 7 bases agree with TRBD1. The CDR3 length is 14 residues. V lost 4 bases, J lost 2 bases, and 4 bases stayed unmatched. The germline CDR1 and CDR2 sequences are MNHNY and SVGAGI (reference sequence). The CDR3 sequence: CASSFRTGNTEAFF. In nucleotides, the CDR3 is TGTGCCAGCAGTTTTAGGACAGGAAACACTGAAGCTTTCTTT.

The rearrangement links TRBV2 to TRBJ1-2, with a tentative D call TRBD1 (5 bases). The germline gives CDR1 SNHLY, CDR2 FYNNEI. V lost 11 bases and J 0 bases, leaving 13 bases between the germline ends. The CDR3 length is 13 residues. DNA of the CDR3: TGTGCCGGTTACGGGGGGGCTAACTATGGCTACACCTTC. Its protein product is CAGYGGANYGYTF.

The chain links TRBV24-1 to TRBJ1-3; perhaps TRBD1 as D (5 bases). V was trimmed by 4 bases and J by 4 bases, leaving 16 bases between them. Germline CDR1 KGHDR, CDR2 SFDVKD. The CDR3 runs 16 residues. In DNA form, the CDR3 reads TGTGCCACCAGTGACCAGGACATAGCTCTGGGAAACACCATATATTTT. It is translated as CATSDQDIALGNTIYF.

This chain joins TRBV5-1 and TRBJ2-1, with 11 bases that match TRBD2. The germline V gene has CDR1 SGHRS and CDR2 YFSETQ. The V gene end was trimmed by 0 bases and the J gene end by 1 base; junction bases not matched to a gene: 6. This CDR3 has 18 amino acids. CDR3 bases: TGCGCCAGCAGCTTGGGGCTAGCGGGAGGTGGATCCTACAATGAGCAGTTCTTC. The encoded protein is CASSLGLAGGGSYNEQFF.

The chain joins TRBV15 to TRBJ2-1; 8 nucleotides agree with TRBD2. The CDR3 totals 13 residues. Germline-derived CDR1 and CDR2 are LNHNV and YYDKDF (reference sequence). V was clipped by 5 bases and J by 8 bases; unmatched bases: 5. The CDR3 loop is CATSVSGSDEQFF. The CDR3 DNA reads TGTGCCACCAGCGTAAGCGGGAGCGATGAGCAGTTCTTC.

The chain uses TRBV2 and TRBJ2-1; perhaps TRBD2 as D (6 bases). The CDR3 covers 17 residues. V dropped 2 bases and J dropped 5 bases, with 19 bases sitting between them. From germline, CDR1 is SNHLY and CDR2 FYNNEI. The chain's CDR3 is CASSEIWRGGLDNEQFF. DNA for the CDR3: TGTGCCAGCAGTGAAATTTGGAGGGGAGGTCTCGACAATGAGCAGTTCTTC.

The CDR3 is CATSRLTSGRGNEQFF. CDR3 bases: TGTGCCACCAGCCGACTGACTAGCGGGAGAGGAAATGAGCAGTTCTTC. This rearrangement joins TRBV15 to TRBJ2-1, with 12 nucleotides matching TRBD2. CDR3 length equals 16 residues. From germline, CDR1 is LNHNV and CDR2 YYDKDF (reference sequence). J lost 7 bases, V lost 5 bases, and 9 bases had no gene match.

V is TRBV21-1 and J is TRBJ1-1; the table's D call, TRBD1, was not checked against the DNA. TRBV21-1 counts as a pseudogene. The CDR3 totals 14 residues. In DNA, the CDR3 is TGTGCCAGCAGCAATAGGGGGCTCGGGACTGAAGCTTTCTTT. This sequence encodes CASSNRGLGTEAFF.

J is TRBJ2-1 and V is TRBV5-4; 9 nucleotides agree with TRBD2. This CDR3 has 16 amino acids. CDR1 SGHNT and CDR2 YYREEE come from the germline V gene (reference sequence). Losses at the gene ends were 4 bases for V and 2 bases for J; bases not matched to a gene: 7. The DNA for the CDR3 is TGTGCCAGCAGCCCGCGGGAGGGGGCAACCTACAATGAGCAGTTCTTC. As protein: CASSPREGATYNEQFF.